Here is one T cell receptor beta chain with its context. This receptor's antigen is unknown. No base-level quality is on record; no much larger clone is a single base apart. Reading from cysteine to phenylalanine, the CDR3 counts 13 amino acids. Of all the DNA, just the CDR3 is kept, 39 bases in frame from base 1. The junction carries 10 bases between V and J, which are trimmed by 5 bases and 0 bases respectively. In the germline V gene (reference sequence), CDR1 corresponds to DFQATT and CDR2 to SNEGSKA. This record comes from a study of regulatory T cells in long-lasting Graves disease (dated by TCRdb to the early 2020s). In terms of the full investigation: Persistent Graves' disease meant more than 5 years of antithyroid drug treatment with TSH receptor autoantibodies that stayed positive. Patients with persistent Graves' disease were compared with patients with newly diagnosed Graves' disease using TCR sequencing and RNA sequencing of peripheral blood. The study was conducted in China and was registered as a clinical trial. TCR sequencing covered about 13 persistent and approximately 20 newly diagnosed Graves' disease patients, about 35 samples in total. On average, persistent Graves' disease patients in the clinical cohort had been on antithyroid drugs for eight to twelve years.

Broad study findings and their caveats: Persistent patients shared more public clonotypes among themselves (more than 2,500) than newly diagnosed patients did (approximately 900). The authors noted that the small sample size was a limitation that may lower accuracy. The study examined only peripheral blood because the primary lesion, thyroid tissue, could not be accessed. TRBV28, TRBJ1-2 and TRBJ2-5 were preferentially used in persistent disease, while TRBV20-1 and TRBJ2-1 were favored in newly diagnosed disease. Sequencing and analysis were limited to the TCR beta chain. Compared with newly diagnosed patients, persistent Graves' disease patients had lower TCR Shannon entropy and fewer highly expanded clones, which suggests clonal expansion.

Library method: multiplex PCR. Sequencing instrument: Illumina HiSeq 4000. TCR beta libraries were built with iRepertoire HTBI primers and Arm-PCR amplification of CDR3 regions. Before sequencing, the PCR products underwent gel purification. The study's own analysis went as follows. Gene usage analysis of CDR3 amino acid clonotypes used the approximately 62 TRBV and 12 to 15 TRBJ segments found across samples. COPE and FqMerger were used to merge the filtered high-quality paired reads into contigs. Contigs were aligned with BLAST to IMGT TRBV, TRBD and TRBJ reference genes, and CDR3 was defined per IMGT. Any clonotype with a frequency above 0.1% was classified as a highly expanded clone. Shannon entropy served as the measure of repertoire diversity, while the Gini coefficient captured V-J evenness. Clonotypes shared by more than one individual were considered public. TCRdb cleaned the public reads at Q25 with fastp, built clones with MiXCR and kept in-frame beta chains. For every CDR3 protein sequence, its rows merge into one entry that carries the most common genes and DNA. The V and J calls and clone size are TCRdb's, not the authors'. This sample gives about 460,000 distinct CDR3 sequences in total; about 22% of them show up just once. Around 13% of the sample rests with the top ten.

The time point label of this sample denotes: persistent/refractory GD, antithyroid drugs over 5 years with positive TRAb. For both TCR sequencing and RNA sequencing, RNA was extracted from PBMCs using TRIzol. The diagnosis of Graves' disease was made according to American Thyroid Association guidelines. Patients for the study were recruited at an endocrinology department in Xi'an, China. Each patient gave about 8.1 milliliters of peripheral blood, collected in an EDTA anticoagulant tube. Ficoll Paque Plus density gradient separation was used to isolate PBMCs, and no further T cell sorting was done. An Agilent 2100 Bioanalyzer and agarose gel were used to assess RNA quality, and a NanoDrop 2000 was used to measure RNA concentration.

Specimen: peripheral blood mononuclear cells (PBMCs), collected when the disease was refractory, from a patient treated with antithyroid drugs. This TCR came from a female donor with Graves disease. The chain is made from TRBV20-1 and TRBJ1-1; the D gene cannot be resolved reliably. The DNA reads TGCAGTGCTCCGCGGACCCTGAACACTGAAGCTTTCTTT. Translation gives CSAPRTLNTEAFF.